This T cell receptor beta chain was captured in a study of cytomegalovirus exposure and HLA in healthy donors. For the study at large: Later, an analysis reported that the 120 or so validation repertoires had used the same platform as the 666 first-cohort repertoires. Study-level findings and limits: Most observed TCR sequences were rare, whereas some public TCRs were detected in many donors. It was reported that the classifier diagnosed cytomegalovirus status with high specificity and sensitivity in both the original and validation cohorts.

Sequencing used immunoSEQ multiplex PCR; TCRdb keeps in-frame clones, though not all of them. Here the sample spans a few hundred thousand clones, around 90% being singletons. Trimming removed 6 bases from V and 6 bases from J, with 9 bases in between. Germline V gene data show CDR1 as SNHLY and CDR2 as FYNNEI. This CDR3 contains 11 residues. This clone came up once. Its specificity is unknown. This sequence joins TRBV2 and TRBJ2-7; a possible D gene is TRBD1 (6 bases). Sequencing input: PBMCs. This TCR was sampled from a woman aged 30 to 39 in good health and CMV-seronegative. The DNA of the CDR3 is TGTGCCAGCAGCCAAGGGGGCGAGCAGTACTTC. Translated: CASSQGGEQYF.